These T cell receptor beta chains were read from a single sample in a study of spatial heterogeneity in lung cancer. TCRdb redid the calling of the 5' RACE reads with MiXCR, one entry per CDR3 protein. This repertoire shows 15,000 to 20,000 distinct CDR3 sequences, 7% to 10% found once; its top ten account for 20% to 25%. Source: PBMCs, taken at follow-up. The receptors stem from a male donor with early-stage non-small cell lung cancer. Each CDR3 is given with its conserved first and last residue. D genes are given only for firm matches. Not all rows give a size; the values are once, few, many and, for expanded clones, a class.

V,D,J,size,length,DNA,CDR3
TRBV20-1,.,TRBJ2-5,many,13,TGCAGTGCCCCGAGGACAAAAGGGGGGACCCAGTACTTC,CSAPRTKGGTQYF
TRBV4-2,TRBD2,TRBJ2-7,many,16,TGTGCCAGCAGCGGAGGGATTAGCGGGATCTCCTACGAGCAGTACTTC,CASSGGISGISYEQYF
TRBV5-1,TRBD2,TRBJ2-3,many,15,TGCGCCAGCAGCTTTTGGCGGGGGGCGGAAGATACGCAGTATTTT,CASSFWRGAEDTQYF
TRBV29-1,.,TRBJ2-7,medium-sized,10,TGCAGCGTTGGGGAGGCGGAGCAGTACTTC,CSVGEAEQYF
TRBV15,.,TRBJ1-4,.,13,TGTGCCACCAGCAGAGTTCGTAATGAAAAACTGTTTTTT,CATSRVRNEKLFF
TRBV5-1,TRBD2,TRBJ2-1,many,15,TGCGCCAGCAGCTTTGATCCTAGCGGAGCCAATGAGCAGTTCTTC,CASSFDPSGANEQFF
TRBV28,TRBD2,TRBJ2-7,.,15,TGTGCCAGCAGTAGATCTGGGCTAGCGGTTTACGAGCAGTACTTC,CASSRSGLAVYEQYF
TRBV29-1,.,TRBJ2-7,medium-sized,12,TGCAGCGTTGAGGGCTCGCTGCAAGAGCAGTACTTC,CSVEGSLQEQYF
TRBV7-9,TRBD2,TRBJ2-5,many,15,TGTGCCAGCAGCTTAGGGACTAGCCAGGTGGAGACCCAGTACTTC,CASSLGTSQVETQYF
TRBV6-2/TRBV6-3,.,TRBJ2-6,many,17,TGTGCCAGCAGTCACGGCCAGGGGCGCTCTGGGGCCAACGTCCTGACTTTC,CASSHGQGRSGANVLTF
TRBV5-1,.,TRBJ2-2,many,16,TGCGCCAGCAGCTCCGGCCTGATGTTACAGACCGGGGAGCTGTTTTTT,CASSSGLMLQTGELFF
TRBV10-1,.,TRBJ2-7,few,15,TGCGCCAGCAGTGACCGGGGGTCCCCCTCCTACGAGCAGTACTTC,CASSDRGSPSYEQYF
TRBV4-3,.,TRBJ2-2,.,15,TGCGCCAGCAGCCAAGTACTGGGGCACACCGGGGAGCTGTTTTTT,CASSQVLGHTGELFF
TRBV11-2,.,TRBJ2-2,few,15,TGTGCCAGCAGCTTAGGCGAGCTAAACAGGGCTGAGCTGTTTTTT,CASSLGELNRAELFF
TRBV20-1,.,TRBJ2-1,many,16,TGCAGTGCTAGCAGCGCAGGGGACTACTCCTACAATGAGCAGTTCTTC,CSASSAGDYSYNEQFF
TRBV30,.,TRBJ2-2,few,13,TGTGCCCTGGCGGTCACCAACACCGGGGAGCTGTTTTTT,CALAVTNTGELFF
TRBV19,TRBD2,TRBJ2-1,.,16,TGTGCCAGTAGTATAGTAGCAGCGGGAAAGAACAATGAGCAGTTCTTC,CASSIVAAGKNNEQFF
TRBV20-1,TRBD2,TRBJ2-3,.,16,TGCAGTGCTCCCTCACGACTAGCGGGAGGCACAGATACGCAGTATTTT,CSAPSRLAGGTDTQYF
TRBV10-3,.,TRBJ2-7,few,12,TGTGCCATCAGTGAGGCCGGATACGAGCAGTACTTC,CAISEAGYEQYF
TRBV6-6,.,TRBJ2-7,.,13,TGTGCCAGCAGTAAACCGGCAGCTGACGAGCAGTACTTC,CASSKPAADEQYF
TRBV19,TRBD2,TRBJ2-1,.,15,TGTGCCAGTAGTGCGCTAGCGGGAGGGGGGAATGAGCAGTTCTTC,CASSALAGGGNEQFF
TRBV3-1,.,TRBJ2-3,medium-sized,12,TGTGCCAGCAGCCGCTGGGCAGATACGCAGTATTTT,CASSRWADTQYF
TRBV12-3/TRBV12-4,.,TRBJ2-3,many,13,TGTGCCAGCAACCCATCTACCACGGATACGCAGTATTTT,CASNPSTTDTQYF
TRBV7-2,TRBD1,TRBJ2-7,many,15,TGTGCCAGCAGCTTGCACTCAGACAGGGTCTACGAGCAGTACTTC,CASSLHSDRVYEQYF
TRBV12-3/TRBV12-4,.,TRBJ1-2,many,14,TGTGCCAGCAGTTTAGGCCCCGGGAGCTATGGCTACACCTTC,CASSLGPGSYGYTF
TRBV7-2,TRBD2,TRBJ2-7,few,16,TGTGCCAGCAGCTTAAGTCCTAGCGGGGACAAATACGAGCAGTACTTC,CASSLSPSGDKYEQYF
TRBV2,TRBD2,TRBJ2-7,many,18,TGTGCCAGCACCCACAGGGATAGCGGGATAGTGCCCACCTACGAGCAGTACTTC,CASTHRDSGIVPTYEQYF
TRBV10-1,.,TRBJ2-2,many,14,TGCGCCACCTCAGCCAGGAAGAACACCGGGGAGCTGTTTTTT,CATSARKNTGELFF
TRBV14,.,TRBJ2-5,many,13,TGTGCCAGCAGTCGGAGGGCGCAAGAGACCCAGTACTTC,CASSRRAQETQYF
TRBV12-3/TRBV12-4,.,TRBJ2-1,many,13,TGTGCCAGCAGCCGGGTCCTCTACAATGAGCAGTTCTTC,CASSRVLYNEQFF
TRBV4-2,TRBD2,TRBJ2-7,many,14,TGTGCCAGCAGCCCGGCTAGCGGGGCGTACGAGCAGTACTTC,CASSPASGAYEQYF
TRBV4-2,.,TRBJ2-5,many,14,TGTGCCAGCGGAGGCGGGCGCGCTGGGGAGACCCAGTACTTC,CASGGGRAGETQYF
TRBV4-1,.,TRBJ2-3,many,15,TGCGCCAGCAGCCAAGAAATGGGCGGAGCAGATACGCAGTATTTT,CASSQEMGGADTQYF
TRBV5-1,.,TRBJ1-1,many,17,TGCGCCAGCAGCTTGGCCCTCGGGCCGGGCACAACGCTAGGAGCTTTCTTT,CASSLALGPGTTLGAFF
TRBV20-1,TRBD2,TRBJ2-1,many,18,TGCAGTGCTAGGGATTTCACCGGGACTAGCGGGACCTACAATGAGCAGTTCTTC,CSARDFTGTSGTYNEQFF
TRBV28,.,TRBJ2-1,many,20,TGTGCCAGCAGCCCTCAGGGACAAGGACCCTGGGGGCGCTCCTACAATGAGCAGTTCTTC,CASSPQGQGPWGRSYNEQFF
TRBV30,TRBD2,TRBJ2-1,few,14,TGTGCCTGGATAGAGGCTAGCGGTTACAATGAGCAGTTCTTC,CAWIEASGYNEQFF
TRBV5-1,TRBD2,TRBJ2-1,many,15,TGCGCCAGCAGCTTGGGTCAGGGAGGGATGGATGAGCAGTTCTTC,CASSLGQGGMDEQFF
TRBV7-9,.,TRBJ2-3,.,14,TGTGCCAGCCGTGGTTGGCAGAGCACAGATACGCAGTATTTT,CASRGWQSTDTQYF
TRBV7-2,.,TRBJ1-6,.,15,TGTGCCAGCAGCGCCCGACAGTCGGACAATTCACCCCTCCACTTT,CASSARQSDNSPLHF
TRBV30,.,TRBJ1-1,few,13,TGTGCCTGGAGTGTACAAGTAAACACTGAAGCTTTCTTT,CAWSVQVNTEAFF
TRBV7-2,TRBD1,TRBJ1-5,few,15,TGTGCCAGCAGCTCACAGGGGGTGGGCAATCAGCCCCAGCATTTT,CASSSQGVGNQPQHF
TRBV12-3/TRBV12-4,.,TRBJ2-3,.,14,TGTGCCAGCAGTGAACAGGGAACCCGGCGTACGCAGTATTTT,CASSEQGTRRTQYF
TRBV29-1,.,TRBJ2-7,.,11,TGCAGCGCCGGACTAACCTACGAGCAGTACTTC,CSAGLTYEQYF
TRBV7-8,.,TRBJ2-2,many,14,TGTGCCAGCAGCTCCGGACGGTACACCGGGGAGCTGTTTTTT,CASSSGRYTGELFF
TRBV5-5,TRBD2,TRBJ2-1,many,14,TGTGCCAGCAGCTTGAGGCTGGAGGCGGGAGAAGGATTCTTC,CASSLRLEAGEGFF
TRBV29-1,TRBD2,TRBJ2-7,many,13,TGCAGCGACGAGGGCCTAGCGGACTACGAGCAGTACTTC,CSDEGLADYEQYF
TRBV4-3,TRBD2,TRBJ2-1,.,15,TGCGCCAGCAGCCAAGATTTTGCGGGGGGGCTCCAGCAGTTCTTC,CASSQDFAGGLQQFF
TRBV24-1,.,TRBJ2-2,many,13,TGTGCCACCATCACAGGAGAGGGCGGGGAGCTGTTTTTT,CATITGEGGELFF
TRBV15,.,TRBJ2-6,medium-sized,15,TGTGCCACCAGCAGAGAGGGGACCGGGGCCAACGTCCTGACTTTC,CATSREGTGANVLTF
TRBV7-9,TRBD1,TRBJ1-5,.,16,TGTGCCAGCAGCCAAAAGAGACAGGGGTTTTATCAGCCCCAGCATTTT,CASSQKRQGFYQPQHF